One sample yielded the 17 T cell receptor beta chains listed below, sequenced in a study of control samples from healthy donors and cancer patients. The assay was immunoSEQ multiplex PCR, and TCRdb's table has in-frame clones only and misses some. This table has 170,000 or so clones, just over 90% appearing once. Sequenced sample: blood. The origin of the receptors is a man aged 30-40 years in good health.

The gene calls are TRBV6-5 and TRBJ1-6, with D perhaps TRBD1 (5 bases). The CDR3 totals 14 residues. CDR1 and CDR2 from the germline V gene are MNHEY and SVGAGI. Trimming cost V 2 bases and J 6 bases, with 8 bases left between them. In DNA form, the CDR3 reads TGTGCCAGCAGTTACCGACAGATTAATTCACCCCTCCACTTT. It is translated as CASSYRQINSPLHF.

This clone was seen once. V gene TRBV6-2 or TRBV6-3 combines with J gene TRBJ2-7; 7 nucleotides match TRBD2. The CDR3 is 14 residues long. Looked up from germline, CDR1 is MNHEY and CDR2 is SVGEGT. V lost 4 bases, J lost 3 bases, and 6 bases stayed unmatched. CDR3 sequence (DNA): TGTGCCAGCAGTTGGACTAGGTCTGGCTACGAGCAGTACTTC. This codes for CASSWTRSGYEQYF.

The rearrangement joins TRBV7-8 to TRBJ1-6, with D possibly being TRBD1 (5 bases). The CDR3 is made up of 16 amino acids. With 1 base removed from V and 7 bases from J, the gap between germline ends came to 14 bases. Germline V lookup: CDR1 SGHVS, CDR2 FQNEAQ. This CDR3 is CASSLGVMGQNSPLHF. The CDR3 DNA sequence: TGTGCCAGCAGCTTAGGCGTTATGGGGCAGAATTCACCCCTCCACTTT.

The V and J genes are TRBV6-2 or TRBV6-3 and TRBJ1-1, with D possibly being TRBD1 (5 bases). This CDR3 is built from 17 residues. The germline V gene has CDR1 MNHEY and CDR2 SVGEGT. The V end was cut by 0 bases, the J end by 2 bases, with 16 bases between. CDR3: CASSYSRGAPTNTEAFF. CDR3 nucleotides: TGTGCCAGCAGTTACTCGAGGGGCGCCCCTACTAACACTGAAGCTTTCTTT.

This clone was observed a handful of times. The chain joins TRBV19 to TRBJ1-2; TRBD1 matches 8 bases. CDR1 is LNHDA and CDR2 is SQIVND in the germline V gene (reference sequence). CDR3 length: 15 amino acids. Trimming cost V 5 bases and J 4 bases; bases outside gene matches: 9. The CDR3 coding sequence is TGTGCCAGTAGTGTCGACAGGGGAAGAGGCTATGGCTACACCTTC. Protein: CASSVDRGRGYGYTF.

The chain employs TRBV19 and TRBJ2-2; TRBD2 matches 11 bases. Unmatched junction bases numbered 5, after V lost 6 bases and J lost 5 bases. Germline CDR1 and CDR2: LNHDA and SQIVND (reference sequence). The CDR3 is 15 residues long. CDR3 sequence (DNA): TGTGCCAGTAGCCCCGGGACTAGCGGTACCGGGGAGCTGTTTTTT. Protein: CASSPGTSGTGELFF.

The chain recombines TRBV19 with TRBJ2-3, with no clear D. The CDR3 contains 13 residues. Germline CDR1 is LNHDA and CDR2 is SQIVND (reference sequence). V lost 4 bases, J lost 5 bases, and 10 bases lay in between. The CDR3 is CASSTQIGDTQYF. The CDR3 nucleotides are TGTGCCAGTAGTACCCAAATAGGAGATACGCAGTATTTT.

This clone was recorded once. The V call is TRBV30, the J call TRBJ1-2; the D gene is possibly TRBD1 (5 bases). The V end lost 3 bases, the J end lost 4 bases, and 12 bases lay between the germline ends. Germline V lookup: CDR1 GTSNPN, CDR2 SVGIG (reference sequence). The CDR3 runs 13 residues. CDR3 sequence: CAWSSGGFYGYTF. CDR3 nucleotide sequence: TGTGCCTGGAGCTCCGGGGGTTTCTATGGCTACACCTTC.

The V and J genes are TRBV3-1 (or the pseudogene TRBV3-2) and TRBJ1-1; 9 bases map to TRBD1. The CDR3 contains 12 residues. The V segment lost 4 bases and the J segment 12 bases; nucleotides outside the gene matches: 6. The germline gives CDR1 LGHDT, CDR2 YNNKEL (reference sequence). CDR3 amino acids: CASSPGTGRTFF. CDR3 in DNA: TGTGCCAGCAGCCCAGGGACAGGGAGGACTTTCTTT.

The V gene is TRBV9, the J gene TRBJ2-7; TRBD2 matches 12 bases. The germline V gene has CDR1 SGDLS and CDR2 YYNGEE. After removal of 0 bases from V and 7 bases from J, the junction contained 5 bases not matched to a gene. CDR3 length: 15 amino acids. The CDR3 protein is CASSVEASGGEEQYF. The DNA of the CDR3 is TGTGCCAGCAGCGTAGAAGCTAGCGGGGGGGAAGAGCAGTACTTC.

The chain carries TRBV4-1 and TRBJ2-1, with D unclear. Germline CDR1 MGHRA, CDR2 YSYEKL. The CDR3 runs 15 residues. V dropped 0 bases and J dropped 7 bases, with 13 bases sitting between them. CDR3 sequence: CASSQDRRCGNEQFF. Here the CDR3 DNA reads TGCGCCAGCAGCCAAGATCGGCGGTGTGGGAATGAGCAGTTCTTC.

The chain carries TRBV6-5 and TRBJ1-4; D is perhaps TRBD1 (5 bases). The CDR3 length is 15 residues. V was trimmed by 5 bases and J by 1 base, leaving 11 bases between them. Germline V lookup: CDR1 MNHEY, CDR2 SVGAGI. The DNA for the CDR3 is TGTGCCAGCAGTCCACCGACAGTAACTAATGAAAAACTGTTTTTT. Protein product: CASSPPTVTNEKLFF.

The chain combines TRBV5-1 with TRBJ1-1; D remains unclear. In germline, CDR1 is SGHRS, CDR2 YFSETQ. This CDR3 is built from 13 residues. V lost 2 bases to trimming and J lost 1 base, with 6 bases between them. The CDR3 DNA follows: TGCGCCAGCAGCTTACAGCAGAACACTGAAGCTTTCTTT. As protein: CASSLQQNTEAFF.

The rearrangement uses TRBV15 and TRBJ1-4, with D hard to call. V was cut by 6 bases and J by 5 bases, with 19 bases left in between. Germline V lookup: CDR1 LNHNV, CDR2 YYDKDF (reference sequence). The CDR3 runs to 16 residues. CDR3 region: CATSYLPGLGNEKLFF. The CDR3 nucleotides are TGTGCCACCAGTTACCTTCCGGGTCTCGGAAATGAAAAACTGTTTTTT.

The chain couples TRBV7-9 to TRBJ1-1; D gene uncertain. Germline V CDR1 and CDR2: SEHNR, FQNEAQ (reference sequence). The CDR3 runs to 14 residues. Trimming shortened V by 3 bases and J by 1 base, and 9 bases separated the two germline ends. The CDR3 sequence is CASSLTASNTEAFF. CDR3 nucleotides: TGTGCCAGCAGCTTGACCGCTTCGAACACTGAAGCTTTCTTT. The variable domain in full, completed from reference TRBV7-9 and TRBJ1-1, reads DTGVSQNPRHKITKRGQNVTFRCDPISEHNRLYWYRQTLGQGPEFLTYFQNEAQLEKSRLLSDRFSAERPKGSFSTLEIQRTEQGDSAMYLCASSLTASNTEAFFGQGTRLTVV.

The gene calls are TRBV10-3 and TRBJ1-1; TRBD1 aligns across 11 bases. With 6 bases clipped from V and 1 base from J, the junction kept 1 base outside the gene matches. CDR3 length equals 14 residues. Germline values: CDR1 ENHRY, CDR2 SYGVKD. CDR3 nucleotide sequence: TGTGCCATCAGGGGGACAGGGGGGAACACTGAAGCTTTCTTT. Its protein is CAIRGTGGNTEAFF.

CDR3 DNA sequence: TGCGCCAGCAGCCCGGGGGGTGGGACCGCCTATGGCTACACCTTC. Translation gives CASSPGGGTAYGYTF. The chain employs TRBV5-1 and TRBJ1-2, with D possibly being TRBD1 (5 bases). The germline V gene encodes CDR1 SGHRS and CDR2 YFSETQ. V dropped 4 bases and J dropped 4 bases, with 17 bases sitting between them. The CDR3 runs to 15 residues. Complete variable domain (other parts from reference TRBV5-1 and TRBJ1-2): KAGVTQTPRYLIKTRGQQVTLSCSPISGHRSVSWYQQTPGQGLQFLFEYFSETQRNKGNFPGRFSGRQFSNSRSEMNVSTLELGDSALYLCASSPGGGTAYGYTFGSGTRLTVV.